Listed below are T cell receptor beta chains from one sample, sequenced in a study of Graves' ophthalmopathy and Graves' hyperthyroidism. MiXCR was run by TCRdb on the multiplex PCR reads, yielding one entry per CDR3 protein. The sample has about 550,000 distinct CDR3 sequences, under 45% seen once. Material for sequencing was peripheral blood or thyroid tissue (not recorded which). The receptors come from an adult man with Graves' hyperthyroidism. The CDR3 runs from the conserved cysteine through the conserved F or W. A D gene is named only where the DNA matches it firmly. Clone size is stated in some rows and not others, as once, few, many or a class when expanded.

TRBV3-1,TRBJ1-5,.,many,CASSHNNQPQHF,TGTGCCAGCAGCCACAATAATCAGCCCCAGCATTTT
TRBV7-9,TRBJ2-2,.,many,CASSLESSMGVTGELFF,TGTGCCAGCAGCTTAGAATCCTCGATGGGTGTTACCGGGGAGCTGTTTTTT
TRBV15,TRBJ2-5,TRBD1,.,CATSIPGQTQYF,TGTGCCACCAGCATACCGGGACAGACGCAGTACTTC
TRBV12-3/TRBV12-4,TRBJ2-3,.,.,CASSTRGFTDTQYF,TGTGCCAGCTCGACCCGGGGGTTCACAGATACGCAGTATTTT
TRBV2,TRBJ1-1,.,many,CASSEGGRRAFF,TGTGCCAGCAGTGAAGGGGGGAGGAGAGCTTTCTTT
TRBV19,TRBJ1-2,TRBD1,many,CASSIAGQGSLGYTF,TGTGCCAGTAGTATAGCCGGACAGGGGAGTTTGGGCTACACCTTC
TRBV6-5,TRBJ2-7,TRBD2,.,CASSISGGGGNEQSF,TGTGCCAGCAGCATCTCAGGCGGGGGTGGGAATGAGCAGTCCTTC
TRBV24-1,TRBJ2-6,.,.,CATSDFSNTEAF,TGTGCCACCAGTGATTTTTCGAACACTGAAGCTTTC
TRBV7-9,TRBJ1-2,.,many,CASSYSRLIFYGYTF,TGTGCCAGCAGTTACTCGCGGCTGATCTTCTATGGCTACACCTTC
TRBV5-5,TRBJ1-3,.,many,CASSFLGNSGNTIYF,TGTGCCAGCAGCTTTCTGGGGAATTCTGGAAACACCATATATTTT
TRBV7-9,TRBJ2-7,.,many,CASSLGSYEQYF,TGTGCCAGCAGCTTAGGGAGCTACGAGCAGTACTTC
TRBV20-1,TRBJ2-7,.,many,CSALRGADEQYF,TGCAGTGCTCTACGGGGGGCCGACGAGCAGTACTTC
TRBV24-1,TRBJ2-3,.,few,CATSGTGAADTQYF,TGTGCCACCAGTGGAACGGGAGCCGCAGATACGCAGTATTTT
TRBV19,TRBJ2-2,.,.,CASSIPGWELFF,TGTGCCAGTAGTATCCCGGGTTGGGAGCTGTTTTTT
TRBV7-2,TRBJ1-2,TRBD1,many,CASSSSGGSYGYTF,TGTGCCAGCAGCTCCTCAGGGGGGAGCTATGGCTACACCTTC
TRBV7-9,TRBJ2-7,.,many,CASSFLQSSYEQYF,TGTGCCAGCAGCTTTTTGCAGAGCTCCTACGAGCAGTACTTC
TRBV7-2,TRBJ1-6,.,few,CASSRSRVNINSPLHF,TGTGCCAGCAGCCGCAGCCGGGTGAATATAAATTCACCCCTCCACTTT
TRBV25-1,TRBJ2-2,TRBD2,.,CASNPGLAARNTGELFF,TGTGCCAGCAATCCGGGACTAGCGGCACGCAACACCGGGGAGCTGTTTTTT
TRBV12-3/TRBV12-4,TRBJ2-5,.,many,CASSPGLRETQYF,TGTGCCAGCAGCCCCGGACTAAGAGAGACCCAGTACTTC
TRBV7-9,TRBJ1-3,.,.,CASSLDAENTIYF,TGTGCCAGCAGCTTGGATGCCGAAAACACCATATATTTT
TRBV5-1,TRBJ1-5,.,many,CASSFGDSNQPQHF,TGCGCCAGCAGCTTCGGTGATAGCAATCAGCCCCAGCATTTT
TRBV25-1,TRBJ2-7,TRBD2,.,CASSPPSGRSSYEQYF,TGTGCCAGTAGTCCCCCTAGCGGGAGGAGCTCCTACGAGCAGTACTTC
TRBV15,TRBJ1-4,.,many,CATSRGQPNEKLFF,TGTGCCACCAGCAGGGGTCAGCCGAATGAAAAACTGTTTTTT
TRBV7-9,TRBJ1-2,.,few,CASSRMTGYTF,TGTGCCAGCAGCAGAATGACAGGCTACACCTTC
TRBV12-3/TRBV12-4,TRBJ2-1,TRBD2,.,CASSTRSGRDHEQFF,TGTGCCAGCAGCACTCGCAGCGGGAGGGACCATGAGCAGTTCTTC
TRBV20-1,TRBJ2-3,TRBD2,.,CSARDLAGYTDTQYF,TGCAGTGCTAGAGATTTAGCGGGGTACACAGATACGCAGTATTTT
TRBV2,TRBJ1-4,TRBD1,.,CASEPTGGEKLFF,TGTGCCAGCGAGCCAACAGGGGGTGAAAAACTGTTTTTT
TRBV4-1,TRBJ1-4,.,few,CASRGFTTNEKLFF,TGCGCCAGCAGAGGATTTACAACTAATGAAAAACTGTTTTTT
TRBV5-1,TRBJ2-7,TRBD1,many,CASSVIQGERYEQYF,TGCGCCAGCAGCGTGATCCAGGGGGAGCGCTACGAGCAGTACTTC
TRBV6-1,TRBJ1-2,.,.,CASSEVQGNYGYTF,TGTGCCAGCAGTGAAGTGCAAGGGAACTATGGCTACACCTTC
TRBV25-1,TRBJ1-6,.,many,CISSEWGGGNSPLHF,TGTATCAGCAGTGAATGGGGGGGCGGCAATTCACCCCTCCACTTT
TRBV28,TRBJ2-5,.,.,CASSSLGGTQYF,TGTGCCAGCAGTTCATTGGGCGGGACCCAGTACTTC
TRBV29-1,TRBJ2-1,.,.,CSVVLQGRLSYNEQFF,TGCAGCGTTGTTCTCCAGGGTCGTTTGTCTTACAATGAGCAGTTCTTC
TRBV6-5,TRBJ2-5,TRBD1,many,CASSPSSGTGIQETQYF,TGTGCCAGCAGCCCCTCCAGTGGGACAGGGATTCAAGAGACCCAGTACTTC
TRBV7-9,TRBJ2-2,.,.,CASKGANTGELFF,TGTGCCAGCAAAGGGGCGAACACCGGGGAGCTGTTTTTT
TRBV5-1,TRBJ2-2,TRBD2,many,CASSVTSGGDTGELFF,TGCGCCAGCAGCGTGACTAGCGGGGGGGACACCGGGGAGCTGTTTTTT
TRBV12-3/TRBV12-4,TRBJ2-5,.,many,CASSPPHQETQYF,TGTGCCAGCAGCCCCCCCCATCAAGAGACCCAGTACTTC
TRBV11-2,TRBJ2-6,.,.,CASSLRRMTGANVLTF,TGTGCCAGCAGCTTAAGGAGAATGACTGGGGCCAACGTCCTGACTTTC
TRBV7-2,TRBJ2-7,TRBD2,many,CASSLAPSGSLYEQYF,TGTGCCAGCAGCTTAGCGCCCAGCGGGAGTTTATACGAGCAGTACTTC
TRBV6-5,TRBJ1-5,.,.,CASSFSRAGAQPQHF,TGTGCCAGCAGTTTCTCCAGGGCAGGGGCTCAGCCCCAGCATTTT
TRBV6-5,TRBJ2-7,TRBD1,many,CASSYRGPYEQYF,TGTGCCAGCAGCTACAGGGGCCCCTACGAGCAGTACTTC
TRBV5-1,TRBJ1-2,TRBD1,many,CASSPGTGDYGYTF,TGCGCCAGCAGCCCCGGGACAGGGGACTATGGCTACACCTTC
TRBV5-1,TRBJ2-2,.,few,CASSLGTEGTTNTGELFF,TGCGCCAGCAGCTTGGGGACAGAGGGGACTACCAACACCGGGGAGCTGTTTTTT
TRBV6-1,TRBJ2-7,TRBD2,many,CASRTRLAGGEQYF,TGTGCCAGCAGGACGAGACTAGCGGGAGGCGAGCAGTACTTC
TRBV20-1,TRBJ1-5,.,many,CSAEDTSNQPQHF,TGCAGTGCGGAAGACACTAGCAATCAGCCCCAGCATTTT
TRBV29-1,TRBJ2-5,.,.,CSRGMGETQYF,TGCAGCAGGGGGATGGGAGAGACCCAGTACTTC
TRBV12-5,TRBJ2-7,TRBD1,many,CASGSTGTEVYEQYF,TGTGCTAGTGGTTCTACCGGGACAGAGGTCTACGAGCAGTACTTC
TRBV7-9,TRBJ2-7,TRBD1,.,CASSLDGARGYTGEQYF,TGTGCCAGCAGCTTAGATGGAGCCAGGGGGTACACCGGGGAGCAGTACTTC
TRBV14,TRBJ1-2,.,many,CASSQDWVFGGYTF,TGTGCCAGCAGCCAAGATTGGGTATTTGGTGGCTACACCTTC
TRBV7-2,TRBJ2-1,TRBD2,once,CASSRRLAGGLGEQFF,TGTGCCAGCAGCCGTAGACTAGCGGGAGGGTTGGGTGAGCAGTTCTTC
TRBV12-3/TRBV12-4,TRBJ1-2,.,many,CASSFGQGIDYGYTF,TGTGCCAGCAGTTTCGGGCAGGGGATTGACTATGGCTACACCTTC
TRBV28,TRBJ2-2,.,many,CASSLTTNTGELFF,TGTGCCAGCAGCCTGACAACGAACACCGGGGAGCTGTTTTTT
TRBV7-9,TRBJ2-5,TRBD2,many,CASSLDGGASETQYF,TGTGCCAGCAGCTTAGACGGGGGGGCTTCGGAGACCCAGTACTTC